The rows below give T cell receptor beta chains drawn from one sample of a study of OX40 agonist ivuxolimab in advanced cancers. Clones were sequenced by immunoSEQ multiplex PCR, and TCRdb holds only the in-frame ones, with some missing. The sample contains about 84,000 clones, about 89% of which appear only once. This sample comprised CD4+ or CD8+ T cells sorted from blood, obtained in a trial of the OX40 agonist ivuxolimab. These receptors were taken from an adult with an advanced solid tumor such as melanoma, head and neck, liver or kidney cancer. CDR3s include the opening cysteine and the closing phenylalanine or tryptophan. The D gene is left open where the match is weak. Clone size, where shown, is once, few, many, or a class for clones that have expanded.

V	D	size	J	DNA	CDR3
TRBV5-5	TRBD1	-	TRBJ2-7	TGTGCCAGCAGCGGCCGGGACAGGGAGTTTTCCTACGAGCAGTACTTC	CASSGRDREFSYEQYF
TRBV11-3	-	once	TRBJ2-7	TGTGCCAGCAGCCCCGGTGGCATACTTCCCTACGAGCAGTACTTC	CASSPGGILPYEQYF
TRBV1	-	-	TRBJ1-1	TGCACCAAGAGGGGGGCCGAGAACACTGAAGCTTTCTTT	CTKRGAENTEAFF
TRBV29-1	-	-	TRBJ2-7	TGCAGCGTTGGTAACCGTCCCGGGTACGAGCAGTACTTC	CSVGNRPGYEQYF
TRBV5-1	TRBD1	once	TRBJ2-2	TGCGCCAGCAGCACCACGACAGGGGACACCGGGGAGCTGTTTTTT	CASSTTTGDTGELFF
TRBV19	-	-	TRBJ2-7	TGTGCCAGTAGCCCACGGGCCTACGAGCAGTACTTC	CASSPRAYEQYF
TRBV4-2	-	-	TRBJ2-7	TGTGCCAGCAGCCCTCCGGGGACATCGGGGGAGCAGTACTTC	CASSPPGTSGEQYF
TRBV19	TRBD2	few	TRBJ2-7	TGTGCCAGTAAAAGGCGGCGGGAGGGCGCCTACGAGCAGTACTTC	CASKRRREGAYEQYF
TRBV28	-	-	TRBJ2-7	TGTGCCAGCAGCTTTTCGGAGCGGGACGAGCAGTACTTC	CASSFSERDEQYF
TRBV4-2	-	-	TRBJ1-1	TGTGCCAGCAGCCATTCAGGGGCAATGAACACTGAAGCTTTCTTT	CASSHSGAMNTEAFF
TRBV7-7	-	-	TRBJ2-3	TGTGCCAGCAGCTCTCTAAGGACGGATACGCAGTATTTT	CASSSLRTDTQYF
TRBV2	-	-	TRBJ1-2	TGTGCCAGCAGGGCCTTCCGTTTGGCCTATGGCTACACCTTC	CASRAFRLAYGYTF
TRBV5-1	-	-	TRBJ1-1	TGCGCCAGCAGCCCCGGTGGACCAAACACTGAAGCTTTCTTT	CASSPGGPNTEAFF
TRBV4-3	-	-	TRBJ1-5	TGCGCCAGCAGCCCCCACCTGGATCAGCCCCAGCATTTT	CASSPHLDQPQHF
TRBV9	-	-	TRBJ2-7	TGTGCCAGCAGCGTCGAACCCCCAGCGCCGACTCCCCGGGACACCTCCTACGAGCAGTACTTC	CASSVEPPAPTPRDTSYEQYF
TRBV2	-	-	TRBJ1-5	TGTGCCAGCAGATCTGAACAGGATCAGCCCCAGCATTTT	CASRSEQDQPQHF
TRBV6-5	-	-	TRBJ2-3	TGTGCCAGCAGCTCGGGACACCCCACAGATACGCAGTATTTT	CASSSGHPTDTQYF
TRBV29-1	-	-	TRBJ2-7	TGCAGCGTTGAATTGGACGGAGCCTACGAGCAGTACTTC	CSVELDGAYEQYF
TRBV28	-	-	TRBJ1-2	TGTGCCAGCAGTCTACAGAGGTGGGTTTCCTATGGCTACACCTTC	CASSLQRWVSYGYTF
TRBV6-4	TRBD2	-	TRBJ2-7	TGTGCCAGCAGTGACGGGGGGGCTAGCGGGCCCCATTCCTACGAGCAGTACTTC	CASSDGGASGPHSYEQYF
TRBV2	-	-	TRBJ2-3	TGTGCCAGCAGTGTGATGAGTCCCGGGACAGATACGCAGTATTTT	CASSVMSPGTDTQYF
TRBV27	-	-	TRBJ1-2	TGTGCCAGCAAGTTGACTTTGTCAGATTATGGCTACACCTTC	CASKLTLSDYGYTF
TRBV18	-	-	TRBJ1-1	TGTGCCAGCTCACCGGGTCGGGCTGAAGCTTTCTTT	CASSPGRAEAFF
TRBV7-9	TRBD1	-	TRBJ1-3	TGTGCCAGCAGATATTACCCCGACAGGGGAGCAGAAGGAAACACCATATATTTT	CASRYYPDRGAEGNTIYF
TRBV7-2	TRBD2	-	TRBJ2-7	TGTGCCAGCAGCCTGAACGGCGGGGGATCTTACGAGCAGTACTTC	CASSLNGGGSYEQYF
TRBV5-4	TRBD2	-	TRBJ2-1	TGTGCCAGCGGCACTAGCGGTTTCTCCTACAATGAGCAGTTCTTC	CASGTSGFSYNEQFF
TRBV5-1	-	-	TRBJ1-1	TGCGCCAGCAGCTCCACGCCGGGTACAGGGAATGAAGCTTTCTTT	CASSSTPGTGNEAFF
TRBV21-1	-	once	TRBJ2-1	TGTGCCAGCAGCAAAGGTCCCAGCGGGTTCTCCTACAATGAGCAGTTCTTC	CASSKGPSGFSYNEQFF
TRBV5-4	TRBD2	-	TRBJ2-1	TGTGCCAGCAGCCTCACGGCGCAGCGGGGATACAATGAGCAGTTCTTC	CASSLTAQRGYNEQFF
TRBV5-4	-	-	TRBJ2-7	TGTGCCCAGGAGACGGGGGGCCAGTACGAGCAGTACTTC	CAQETGGQYEQYF
TRBV13	-	-	TRBJ1-1	TGTGCCAGCAGACTGAACACTGAAGCTTTCTTT	CASRLNTEAFF
TRBV28	-	-	TRBJ1-1	TGTGCCACCCTGATGTCGGTCACTGAAGCTTTCTTT	CATLMSVTEAFF
TRBV13	TRBD2	-	TRBJ2-2	TGTGCCAGCAGCTTCCCCGGGACTACGAACACCGGGGAGCTGTTTTTT	CASSFPGTTNTGELFF
TRBV7-2	-	-	TRBJ2-7	TGTGCCAGCAGCTTGCTCAGGGGGGCGGGTAACGAGCAGTACTTC	CASSLLRGAGNEQYF
TRBV4-1	-	-	TRBJ2-3	TGCGCCAGCAGCCAAGATGCAGGAAGTTTAGCCCCAACTAGCACAGATACGCAGTATTTT	CASSQDAGSLAPTSTDTQYF
TRBV18	-	-	TRBJ1-4	TGTGCCAGCTCACCACGGGACGGAGATGAAAAACTGTTTTTT	CASSPRDGDEKLFF
TRBV6-6	-	-	TRBJ1-2	TGTGCCAGCAGTTACTCCGGAACGGGTGGCTACACCTTC	CASSYSGTGGYTF
TRBV11-3	TRBD1	-	TRBJ2-7	TGTGCCAGCAGCTTAGACCCGGGGACAGGGTCCGAGCAGTACTTC	CASSLDPGTGSEQYF
TRBV5-5	-	-	TRBJ2-7	TGTGCCAGCAGCTTGGTTGAAGCCCCGGTTCTATACGAGCAGTACTTC	CASSLVEAPVLYEQYF
TRBV4-3	-	-	TRBJ2-7	TGCGCCAGCAGCCAAGGGGGCAGGGGGGGGGACGAGCAGTACTTC	CASSQGGRGGDEQYF
TRBV5-5	-	once	TRBJ1-3	TGTGCCAGCAGCTTGCCCGGGTTCTCTGGAAACACCATATATTTT	CASSLPGFSGNTIYF
TRBV9	TRBD2	-	TRBJ2-5	TGTGCCAGCAGCCCCCTAGCGGCACAAGAGACCCAGTACTTC	CASSPLAAQETQYF
TRBV6-6	-	once	TRBJ1-2	TGTGCCAGCAGTTATAGGTCAGGGACCTATGGCTACACCTTC	CASSYRSGTYGYTF
TRBV9	-	-	TRBJ1-6	TGTGCCAGGCTTCAAAGCTCCTATAATTCACCCCTCCACTTT	CARLQSSYNSPLHF
TRBV7-8	TRBD1	-	TRBJ2-2	TGTGCCAGCCGGGACAGGGTCACCGGGGAGCTGTTTTTT	CASRDRVTGELFF
TRBV18	-	-	TRBJ1-1	TGTGCCAGCTCACCCACCGGGACACCGAACACTGAAGCTTTCTTT	CASSPTGTPNTEAFF
TRBV5-1	TRBD1	-	TRBJ1-1	TGCGCCAGCAGCTCTGCCCCGACAGGGGAGAACACTGAAGCTTTCTTT	CASSSAPTGENTEAFF
TRBV7-2	-	-	TRBJ1-2	TGTGCCAGCAGCTTAGTTGTAGAGGGATTGGGTGGCTACACCTTC	CASSLVVEGLGGYTF
TRBV29-1	-	few	TRBJ2-5	TGCAGCGTTGACCGGGGGGCCCAAGAGACCCAGTACTTC	CSVDRGAQETQYF
TRBV7-3	-	-	TRBJ2-5	TGTGCCAGCAGCCTCGGGGGGCTAGCGCAAGAGACCCAGTACTTC	CASSLGGLAQETQYF